This T cell receptor beta chain was identified in a study of blood T cell repertoires in COVID-19. Overall study context: There were acute and convalescent COVID-19 samples, and they came from the United States, Italy and Spain. T cells, B-cell-depleted T cells, or PBMCs provided the cDNA or gDNA that served as material.

In the authors' methods: Reference gene primer amplification gave nucleated cell count estimates. Profiled with immunoSEQ multiplex PCR; TCRdb holds only in-frame clones, not every one. V and J calls and clone size are those listed in that table; D and trimming were worked out from the DNA. The data contain 130,000 to 150,000 clones, roughly 89% of them singletons. The germline V gene has CDR1 ENHRY and CDR2 SYGVKD. This CDR3 spans 16 amino acids. V was clipped by 3 bases and J by 2 bases; unmatched bases: 9. The receptor was derived from a woman aged 40 to 50 with acute or convalescent COVID-19. Material for sequencing was peripheral blood. The chain links TRBV10-3 to TRBJ2-7, with TRBD2 identical over 8 bases. CDR3 nucleotide sequence: TGTGCCATCAGTGATTCTGAGCGGGGGACCGCCTACGAGCAGTACTTC. Residues: CAISDSERGTAYEQYF.